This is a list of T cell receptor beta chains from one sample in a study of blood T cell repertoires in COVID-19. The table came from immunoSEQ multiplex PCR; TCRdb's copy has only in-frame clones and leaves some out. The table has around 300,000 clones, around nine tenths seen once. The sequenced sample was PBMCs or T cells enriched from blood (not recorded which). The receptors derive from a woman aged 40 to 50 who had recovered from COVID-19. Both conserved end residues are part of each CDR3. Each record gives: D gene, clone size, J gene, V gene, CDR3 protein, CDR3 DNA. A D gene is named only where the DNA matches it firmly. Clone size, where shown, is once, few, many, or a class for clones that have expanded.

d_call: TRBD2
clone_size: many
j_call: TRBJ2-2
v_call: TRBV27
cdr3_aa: CASSQLAGGAGELFF
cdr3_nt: TGTGCCAGCAGTCAACTAGCGGGAGGGGCCGGGGAGCTGTTTTTT

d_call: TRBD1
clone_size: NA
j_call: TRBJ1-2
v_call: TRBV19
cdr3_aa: CASKQQGALNYGYTF
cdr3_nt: TGTGCCAGTAAGCAACAGGGGGCCTTGAACTATGGCTACACCTTC

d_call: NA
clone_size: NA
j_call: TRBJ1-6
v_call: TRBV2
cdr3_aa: CASSGQGYSPLHF
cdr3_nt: TGTGCCAGCAGTGGCCAGGGGTATTCACCCCTCCACTTT

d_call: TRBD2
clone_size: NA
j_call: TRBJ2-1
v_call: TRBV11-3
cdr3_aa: CASSPERENYNEQFF
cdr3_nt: TGTGCCAGCAGCCCCGAGCGGGAGAACTACAATGAGCAGTTCTTC

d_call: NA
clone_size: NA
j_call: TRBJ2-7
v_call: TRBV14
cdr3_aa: CASSGPGGDGPEQYF
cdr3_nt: TGTGCCAGCAGCGGACCTGGAGGGGATGGGCCGGAGCAGTACTTC

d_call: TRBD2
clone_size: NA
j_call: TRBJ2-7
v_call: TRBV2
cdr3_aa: CASSEGAGGGQYF
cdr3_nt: TGTGCCAGCAGTGAAGGAGCGGGAGGAGGGCAGTACTTC

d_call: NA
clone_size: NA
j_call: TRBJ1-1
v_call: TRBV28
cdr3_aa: CASSFVQVNTEAFF
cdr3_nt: TGTGCCAGCAGTTTTGTGCAGGTGAACACTGAAGCTTTCTTT

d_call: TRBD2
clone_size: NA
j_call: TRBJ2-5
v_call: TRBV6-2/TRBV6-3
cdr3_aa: CASSKPLAGVGETQYF
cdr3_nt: TGTGCCAGCAGTAAGCCCCTAGCGGGAGTGGGTGAGACCCAGTACTTC

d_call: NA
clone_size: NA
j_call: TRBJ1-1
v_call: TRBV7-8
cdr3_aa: CASSPTWGRTEAFF
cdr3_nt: TGTGCCAGCAGCCCCACGTGGGGGCGAACTGAAGCTTTCTTT

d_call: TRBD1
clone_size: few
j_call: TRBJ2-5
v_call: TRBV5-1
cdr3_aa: CASSGGVYRGQGMSRGETQYF
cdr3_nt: TGCGCCAGCAGCGGGGGAGTCTACCGCGGACAGGGCATGAGTCGGGGGGAGACCCAGTACTTC

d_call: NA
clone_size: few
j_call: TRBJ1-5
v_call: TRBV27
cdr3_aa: CASSTRGGQSNQPQHF
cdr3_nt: TGTGCCAGCAGTACCCGCGGGGGGCAGAGCAATCAGCCCCAGCATTTT

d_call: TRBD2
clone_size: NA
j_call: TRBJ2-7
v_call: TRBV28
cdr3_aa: CASSSGTSRRPLYEQYF
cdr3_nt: TGTGCCAGCAGTTCAGGGACTAGCCGCAGACCCCTCTACGAGCAGTACTTC

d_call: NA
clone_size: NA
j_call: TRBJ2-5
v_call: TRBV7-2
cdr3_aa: CASSLAGGSETQYF
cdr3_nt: TGTGCCAGCAGCTTAGCGGGAGGATCGGAGACCCAGTACTTC

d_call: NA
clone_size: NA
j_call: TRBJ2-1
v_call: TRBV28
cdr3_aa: CASSLGRSYNEQFF
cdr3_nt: TGTGCCAGCAGTTTAGGGAGGTCCTACAATGAGCAGTTCTTC

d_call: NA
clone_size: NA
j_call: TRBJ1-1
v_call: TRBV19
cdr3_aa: CASRRRGDTEAFF
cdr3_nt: TGTGCCAGTAGGCGACGGGGGGACACTGAAGCTTTCTTT